This T cell receptor (beta chain) originates from a study of blood T cell repertoires in COVID-19. Study at large: The origin of the acute and convalescent COVID-19 samples was the United States, Italy and Spain. PBMCs, B-cell-depleted T cells, or T cells were the source of the cDNA or gDNA that made up the material.

V was trimmed by 6 bases and J by 5 bases, leaving 17 bases between them. Per the germline V gene, CDR1 is MDHEN and CDR2 is SYDVKM. This CDR3 spans 14 amino acids. As handled by the study authors: Amplification from reference gene primers served as the basis for estimated nucleated cell counts. Some clones are missing from TCRdb's copy, which holds only in-frame ones; the method was immunoSEQ multiplex PCR. V and J calls and clone size are as listed in that table; D and trimming were resolved from the DNA. The sample holds tens of thousands of clones, roughly nine tenths seen once. This chain uses TRBV28 with TRBJ2-7; a possible D gene is TRBD2 (6 bases). Sequenced sample: peripheral blood. This clonotype was sampled from a man between 50 and 59 years old with active COVID-19. The CDR3 is CASSPWALAHEQYF. DNA of the CDR3: TGTGCCAGCAGCCCCTGGGCACTAGCCCACGAGCAGTACTTC.